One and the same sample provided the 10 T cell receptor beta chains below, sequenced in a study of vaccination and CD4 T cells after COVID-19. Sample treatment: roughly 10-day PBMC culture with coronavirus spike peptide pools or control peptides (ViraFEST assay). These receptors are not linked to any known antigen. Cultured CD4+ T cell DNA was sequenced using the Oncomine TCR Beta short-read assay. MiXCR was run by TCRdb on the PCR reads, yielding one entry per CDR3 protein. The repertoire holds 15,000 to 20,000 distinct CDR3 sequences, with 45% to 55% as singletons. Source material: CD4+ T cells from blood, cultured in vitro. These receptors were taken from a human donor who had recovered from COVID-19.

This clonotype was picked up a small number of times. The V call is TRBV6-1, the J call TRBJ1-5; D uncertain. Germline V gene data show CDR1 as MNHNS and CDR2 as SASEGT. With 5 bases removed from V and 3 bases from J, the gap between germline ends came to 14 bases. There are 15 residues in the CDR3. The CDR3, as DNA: TGTGCCAGCAGTCTGGCTGGGCAGTTCAATCAGCCCCAGCATTTT. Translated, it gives CASSLAGQFNQPQHF.

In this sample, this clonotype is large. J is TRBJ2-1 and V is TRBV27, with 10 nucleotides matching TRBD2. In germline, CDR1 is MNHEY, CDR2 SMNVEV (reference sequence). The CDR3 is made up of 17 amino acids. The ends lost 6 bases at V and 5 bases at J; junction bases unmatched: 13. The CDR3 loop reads CASRHQTSGTTHNEQFF. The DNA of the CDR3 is TGTGCCAGCAGACACCAAACTAGCGGGACGACCCACAATGAGCAGTTCTTC.

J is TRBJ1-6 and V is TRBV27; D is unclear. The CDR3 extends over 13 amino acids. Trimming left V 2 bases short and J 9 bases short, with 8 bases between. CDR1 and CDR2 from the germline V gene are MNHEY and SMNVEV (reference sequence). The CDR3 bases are TGTGCCAGCAGTTTAGCGTCGGGTTCACCCCTCCACTTT. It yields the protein CASSLASGSPLHF.

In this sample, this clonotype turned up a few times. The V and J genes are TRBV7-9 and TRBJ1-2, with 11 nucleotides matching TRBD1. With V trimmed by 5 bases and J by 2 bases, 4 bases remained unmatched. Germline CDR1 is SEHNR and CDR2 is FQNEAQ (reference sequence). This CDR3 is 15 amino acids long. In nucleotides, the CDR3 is TGTGCCAGCAGCCAGAGGACAGGGGGCAACTATGGCTACACCTTC. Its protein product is CASSQRTGGNYGYTF. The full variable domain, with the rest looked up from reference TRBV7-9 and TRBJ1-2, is DTGVSQNPRHKITKRGQNVTFRCDPISEHNRLYWYRQTLGQGPEFLTYFQNEAQLEKSRLLSDRFSAERPKGSFSTLEIQRTEQGDSAMYLCASSQRTGGNYGYTFGSGTRLTVV.

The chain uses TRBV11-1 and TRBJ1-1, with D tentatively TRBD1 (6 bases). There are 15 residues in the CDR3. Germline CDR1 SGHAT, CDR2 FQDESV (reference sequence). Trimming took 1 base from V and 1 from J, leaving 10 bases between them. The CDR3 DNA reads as TGTGCCAGCAGCTTAGATTCGGGGGCGAACACTGAAGCTTTCTTT. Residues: CASSLDSGANTEAFF.

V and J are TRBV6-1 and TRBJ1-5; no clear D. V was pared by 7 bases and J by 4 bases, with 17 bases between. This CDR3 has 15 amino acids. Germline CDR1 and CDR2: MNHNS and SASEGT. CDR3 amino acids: CASTLVGRMNQPQHF. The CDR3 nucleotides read TGTGCCAGCACCCTAGTCGGACGGATGAATCAGCCCCAGCATTTT.

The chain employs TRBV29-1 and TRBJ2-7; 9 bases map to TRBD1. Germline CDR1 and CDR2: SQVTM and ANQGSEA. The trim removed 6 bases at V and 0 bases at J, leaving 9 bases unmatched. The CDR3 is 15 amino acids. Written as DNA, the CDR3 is TGCAGCGTGGTTCCGGGACAGGGCAGCTCCTACGAGCAGTACTTC. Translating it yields CSVVPGQGSSYEQYF.

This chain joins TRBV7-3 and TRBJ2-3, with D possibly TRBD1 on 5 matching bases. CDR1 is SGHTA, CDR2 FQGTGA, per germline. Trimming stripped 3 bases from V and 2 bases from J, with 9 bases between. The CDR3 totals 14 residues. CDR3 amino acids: CASSLGQPTDTQYF. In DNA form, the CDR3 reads TGTGCCAGCAGCTTGGGGCAGCCCACAGATACGCAGTATTTT. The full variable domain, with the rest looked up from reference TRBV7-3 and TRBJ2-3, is GAGVSQTPSNKVTEKGKYVELRCDPISGHTALYWYRQSLGQGPEFLIYFQGTGAADDSGLPNDRFFAVRPEGSVSTLKIQRTERGDSAVYLCASSLGQPTDTQYFGPGTRLTVL.

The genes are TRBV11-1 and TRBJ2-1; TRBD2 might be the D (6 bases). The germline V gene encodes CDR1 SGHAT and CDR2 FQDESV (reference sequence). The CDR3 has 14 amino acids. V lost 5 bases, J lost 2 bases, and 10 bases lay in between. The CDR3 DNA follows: TGTGCCAGCAGCCCCCGACTAGCCTACAATGAGCAGTTCTTC. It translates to CASSPRLAYNEQFF.

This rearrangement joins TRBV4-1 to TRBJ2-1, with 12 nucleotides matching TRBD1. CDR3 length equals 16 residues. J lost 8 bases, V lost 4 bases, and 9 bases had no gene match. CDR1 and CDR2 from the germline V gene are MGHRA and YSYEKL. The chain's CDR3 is CASSRTGTGGMHEQFF. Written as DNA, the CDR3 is TGCGCCAGCAGCCGTACTGGGACAGGGGGCATGCATGAGCAGTTCTTC.